This T cell receptor (beta chain) was documented in a study of CD8 T cells in Susac syndrome. RNA was extracted with the RNeasy kit, and a quantity of roughly 0.5 to 1 ug was reverse transcribed using random hexamers. TCRdb redid the calling of the immunoSEQ multiplex PCR reads with MiXCR, one entry per CDR3 protein. The sample carries about 120,000 distinct CDR3 sequences, 96% recorded once. The CDR3 spans 14 residues. Germline CDR1 SQVTM, CDR2 ANQGSEA. V dropped 4 bases and J dropped 2; count of bases not matched to a gene: 2. The sequence derives from a human donor with Susac syndrome. Sequenced: CD4+ T cells from PBMCs. V is TRBV29-1 and J is TRBJ2-2; TRBD2 matches 9 bases. Here the CDR3 DNA reads TGCAGCGTTGGGCGGGAGGGAAACACCGGGGAGCTGTTTTTT. Translating gives CSVGREGNTGELFF.